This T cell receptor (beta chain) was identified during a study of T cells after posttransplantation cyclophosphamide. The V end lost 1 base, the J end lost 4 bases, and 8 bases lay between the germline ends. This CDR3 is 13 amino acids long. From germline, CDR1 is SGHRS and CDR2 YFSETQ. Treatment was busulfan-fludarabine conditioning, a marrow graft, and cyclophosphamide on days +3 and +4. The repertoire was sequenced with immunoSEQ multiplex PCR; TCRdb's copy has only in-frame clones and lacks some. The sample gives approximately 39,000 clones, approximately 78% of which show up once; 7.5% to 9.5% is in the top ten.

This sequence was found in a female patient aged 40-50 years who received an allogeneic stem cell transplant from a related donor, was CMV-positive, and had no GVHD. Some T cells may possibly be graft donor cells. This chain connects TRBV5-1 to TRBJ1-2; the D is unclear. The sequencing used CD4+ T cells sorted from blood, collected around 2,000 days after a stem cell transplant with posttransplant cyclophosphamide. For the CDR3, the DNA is TGCGCCAGCAGCTTGACAGCACTCTATGGCTACACCTTC. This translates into CASSLTALYGYTF.